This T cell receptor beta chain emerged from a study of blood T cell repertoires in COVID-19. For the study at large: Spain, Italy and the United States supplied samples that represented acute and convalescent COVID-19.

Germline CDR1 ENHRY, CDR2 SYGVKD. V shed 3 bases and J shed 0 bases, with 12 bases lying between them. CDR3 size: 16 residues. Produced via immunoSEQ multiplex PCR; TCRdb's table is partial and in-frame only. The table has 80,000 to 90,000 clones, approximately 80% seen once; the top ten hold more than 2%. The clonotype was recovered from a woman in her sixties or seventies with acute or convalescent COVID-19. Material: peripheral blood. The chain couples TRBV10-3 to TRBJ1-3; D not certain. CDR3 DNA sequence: TGTGCCATCAGTGAAGTAGAGCTACGCTCTGGAAACACCATATATTTT. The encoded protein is CAISEVELRSGNTIYF.